The rows below give T cell receptor beta chains drawn from one sample of a study of identical twins. TCRdb itself ran the 5' RACE reads through MiXCR, one entry per CDR3 protein. The sample contains a few hundred thousand distinct CDR3 sequences, 9.6% of which appear only once. These data also featured in a second study, about yellow fever vaccine responses in identical twins.

The material sequenced was PBMCs. These receptors came from a woman aged 18-30 years in good health. Both conserved end residues are part of each CDR3. A D gene is named only where the DNA matches it firmly. Clone size is shown for a subset of rows, as once, few, many or a class of expanded clone.

J: TRBJ2-3; V: TRBV7-9; D: .; size: .; DNA: TGTGCCAGCAGCGGCCGGGACAAAGGTGGAGTCACAGATACGCAGTATTTT; CDR3: CASSGRDKGGVTDTQYF
J: TRBJ2-7; V: TRBV7-9; D: TRBD1; size: many; DNA: TGTGCCAGCAGCACTCCGGGACAGACATACGAGCAGTACTTC; CDR3: CASSTPGQTYEQYF
J: TRBJ2-1; V: TRBV19; D: TRBD2; size: .; DNA: TGTGCCAGCGCGACAGGACTAGCGGGAGTACGCGAGCAGTTCTTC; CDR3: CASATGLAGVREQFF
J: TRBJ2-5; V: TRBV3-1; D: .; size: few; DNA: TGTGCCAGCAGCCAAAAGCGGGGACAAGAGATCCAGTACTTC; CDR3: CASSQKRGQEIQYF
J: TRBJ2-7; V: TRBV20-1; D: TRBD2; size: .; DNA: TGCAGTGCTGAGAAAGGGCGGGAGGGCTCCTACGAGCAGTACTTC; CDR3: CSAEKGREGSYEQYF
J: TRBJ2-4; V: TRBV6-1; D: .; size: .; DNA: TGTGCCAGCAGTGGAACCGAGGGACTAGCCAAAAACATTCAGTACTTC; CDR3: CASSGTEGLAKNIQYF
J: TRBJ2-1; V: TRBV7-2; D: TRBD2; size: .; DNA: TGTGCCAGCAGCTTAAGCGGGAGAGGCGATGAGCAGTTCTTC; CDR3: CASSLSGRGDEQFF
J: TRBJ2-3; V: TRBV7-3; D: TRBD2; size: many; DNA: TGTGCCAGCAGCTTAGTGGGGGGGAACACAGATACGCAGTATTTT; CDR3: CASSLVGGNTDTQYF
J: TRBJ2-7; V: TRBV20-1; D: .; size: .; DNA: TGCAGTGCTAGAGATTTGGGGGAGTTCTCCTACGAGCAGTACTTC; CDR3: CSARDLGEFSYEQYF
J: TRBJ2-7; V: TRBV11-2; D: .; size: many; DNA: TGTGCCAGCAGCTTAGTGTCTGGGACCTACGAGCAGTACTTC; CDR3: CASSLVSGTYEQYF
J: TRBJ1-1; V: TRBV12-3/TRBV12-4; D: .; size: few; DNA: TGTGCCAGCAGTACCACCGCACAGGCTTTATATGAAGCTTTCTTT; CDR3: CASSTTAQALYEAFF
J: TRBJ2-7; V: TRBV5-1; D: .; size: few; DNA: TGCGCCAGTCAACAGGGTGGCGAGCAGTACTTC; CDR3: CASQQGGEQYF
J: TRBJ2-7; V: TRBV27; D: .; size: many; DNA: TGTGCCAGCAGTTTTGGCTCGAGCTCCTACGAGCAGTACTTC; CDR3: CASSFGSSSYEQYF